This T cell receptor (beta chain) was obtained from a study of control samples from healthy donors and cancer patients (dated by TCRdb to the early 2020s). Spanning cysteine to phenylalanine, the CDR3 consists of 15 amino acids. Left in the record is the CDR3 DNA by itself, 45 bases read in frame from the first base. In the germline V gene, CDR1 corresponds to KGHDR and CDR2 to SFDVKD. V sheds 2 bases and J sheds 1 base, leaving 10 bases between their ends. As regards this clone: This receptor's antigen is unknown. Base-call qualities are not available, and no considerably larger clone is one nucleotide away.

The library was made by the immunoSEQ multiplex PCR assay. TCRdb retrieved this table from immuneACCESS and kept in-frame rearrangements only. Not all clones are present; in checked studies, unresolved V genes account for under half, and no reason is known for the remainder. The sample table shows some 130,000 clones, and approximately 92% are seen once. Of the sample, less than 7% is held by the ten largest clones. The chain is made from TRBV24-1 and TRBJ1-1; the D gene assignment is ambiguous. The TCR was taken from a man aged 18 to 30 in good health. The specimen was blood. At the DNA level, the sequence is TGTGCCACCAGTGATTCTACAGTAAAGAACACTGAAGCTTTCTTT. Its protein reads: CATSDSTVKNTEAFF.